This T cell receptor (beta chain) came from a study of blood T cell repertoires in COVID-19. At the level of the study: Sites in the United States, Italy and Spain provided acute and convalescent COVID-19 samples.

V was cut by 2 bases and J by 0 bases, with 8 bases left in between. This CDR3 is 14 amino acids long. Per the germline V gene, CDR1 is SGHVS and CDR2 is FQNEAQ. Sequencing was performed with immunoSEQ multiplex PCR; in TCRdb, only in-frame clones are kept and a portion is missing. The sample has 200,000 to 250,000 clones, roughly four fifths seen once; the top ten hold 9.2%. Everyone who took part was roughly 18 to 89 years old, and they came from fewer than 25 US areas. The study assigned cohorts using participant-reported clinical history. Recovery meant two consecutive negative NP/OP PCR tests, professional clearance, or resolved symptoms.

The genes are TRBV7-8 and TRBJ2-7; D unclear. This TCR was sampled from a man between 40 and 49 years old who had recovered from COVID-19. Sequencing used PBMCs or T cells enriched from blood (not recorded which). The CDR3 region is CASSLHSSSYEQYF. The CDR3 coding sequence is TGTGCCAGCAGCTTACACAGTAGCTCCTACGAGCAGTACTTC.